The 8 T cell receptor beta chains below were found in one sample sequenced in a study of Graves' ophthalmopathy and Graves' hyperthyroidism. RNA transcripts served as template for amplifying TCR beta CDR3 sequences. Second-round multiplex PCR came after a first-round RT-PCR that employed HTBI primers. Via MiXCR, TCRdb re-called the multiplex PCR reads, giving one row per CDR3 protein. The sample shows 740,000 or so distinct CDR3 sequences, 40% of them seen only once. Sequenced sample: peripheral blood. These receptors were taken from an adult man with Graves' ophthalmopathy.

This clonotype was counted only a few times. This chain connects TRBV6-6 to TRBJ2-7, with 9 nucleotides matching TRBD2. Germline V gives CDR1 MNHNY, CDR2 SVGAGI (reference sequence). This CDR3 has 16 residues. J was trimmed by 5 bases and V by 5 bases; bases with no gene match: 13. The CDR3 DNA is TGTGCCAGCAGTGAACGACTAGCGGATCGGGGCCACGAGCAGTACTTC. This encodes CASSERLADRGHEQYF.

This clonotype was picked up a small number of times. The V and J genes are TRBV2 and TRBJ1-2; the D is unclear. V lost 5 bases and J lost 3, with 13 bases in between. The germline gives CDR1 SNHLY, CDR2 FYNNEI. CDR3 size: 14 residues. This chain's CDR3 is CASSSGGLDYGYTF. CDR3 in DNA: TGTGCCAGCAGTTCGGGCGGGCTGGACTATGGCTACACCTTC.

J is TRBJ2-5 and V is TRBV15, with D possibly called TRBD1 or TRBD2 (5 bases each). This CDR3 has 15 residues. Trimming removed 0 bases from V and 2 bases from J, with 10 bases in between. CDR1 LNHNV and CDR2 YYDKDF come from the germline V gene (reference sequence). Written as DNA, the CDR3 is TGTGCCACCAGCAGAGATACGGGGCAACAAGAGACCCAGTACTTC. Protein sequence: CATSRDTGQQETQYF.

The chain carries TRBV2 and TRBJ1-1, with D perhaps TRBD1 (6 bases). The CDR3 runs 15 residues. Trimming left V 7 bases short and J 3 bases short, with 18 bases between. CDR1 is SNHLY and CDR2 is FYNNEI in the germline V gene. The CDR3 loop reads CASILAQGLDTEAFF. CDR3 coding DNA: TGTGCCAGCATCCTAGCCCAGGGGTTGGACACTGAAGCTTTCTTT.

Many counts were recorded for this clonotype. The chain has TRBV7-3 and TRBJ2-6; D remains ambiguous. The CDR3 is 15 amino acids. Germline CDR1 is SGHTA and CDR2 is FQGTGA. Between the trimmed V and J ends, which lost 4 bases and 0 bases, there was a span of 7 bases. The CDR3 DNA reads TGTGCCAGCAGCTATACCCCCTCTGGGGCCAACGTCCTGACTTTC. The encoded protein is CASSYTPSGANVLTF.

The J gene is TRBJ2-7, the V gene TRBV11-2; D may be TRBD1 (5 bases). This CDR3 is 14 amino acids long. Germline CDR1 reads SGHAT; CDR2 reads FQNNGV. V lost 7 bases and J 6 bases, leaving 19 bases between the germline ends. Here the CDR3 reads CASTITGAGSEQYF. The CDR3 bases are TGTGCCAGCACCATTACTGGGGCTGGGTCCGAGCAGTACTTC.

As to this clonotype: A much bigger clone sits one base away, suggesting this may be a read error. CDR3 nucleotide sequence: TGCAGTGCTAGAAGCGGGCTCTACGAGCAGTACTTC. It codes for CSARSGLYEQYF. This chain joins TRBV20-1 and TRBJ2-7; perhaps TRBD2 as D (6 bases). The CDR3 consists of 12 residues. CDR1 DFQATT and CDR2 SNEGSKA come from the germline V gene (reference sequence). Trimming stripped 2 bases from V and 3 bases from J, with 8 bases between.

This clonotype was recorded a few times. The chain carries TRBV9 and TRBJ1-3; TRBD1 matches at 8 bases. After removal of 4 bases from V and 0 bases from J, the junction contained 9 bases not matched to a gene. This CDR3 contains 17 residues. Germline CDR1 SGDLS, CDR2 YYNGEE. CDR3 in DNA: TGTGCCAGCAGCACAGAACAGGGGGGGCTCTCTGGAAACACCATATATTTT. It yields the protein CASSTEQGGLSGNTIYF.